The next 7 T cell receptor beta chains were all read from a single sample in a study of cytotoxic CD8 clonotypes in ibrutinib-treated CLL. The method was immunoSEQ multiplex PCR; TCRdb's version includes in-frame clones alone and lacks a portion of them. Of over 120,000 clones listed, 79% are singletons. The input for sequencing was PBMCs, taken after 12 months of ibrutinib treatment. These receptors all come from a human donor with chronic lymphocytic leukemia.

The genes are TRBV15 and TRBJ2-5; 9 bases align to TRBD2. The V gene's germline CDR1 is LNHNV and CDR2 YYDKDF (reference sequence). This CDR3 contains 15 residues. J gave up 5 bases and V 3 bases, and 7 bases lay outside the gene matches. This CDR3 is CATSRDKRGEETQYF. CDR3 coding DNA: TGTGCCACCAGCAGGGACAAGCGGGGGGAGGAGACCCAGTACTTC.

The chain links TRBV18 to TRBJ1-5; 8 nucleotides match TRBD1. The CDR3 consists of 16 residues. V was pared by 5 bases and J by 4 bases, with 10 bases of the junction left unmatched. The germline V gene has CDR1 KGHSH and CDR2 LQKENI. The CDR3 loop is CASSEPGQAFNQPQHF. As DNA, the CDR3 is TGTGCCAGCTCAGAGCCGGGACAGGCGTTTAATCAGCCCCAGCATTTT.

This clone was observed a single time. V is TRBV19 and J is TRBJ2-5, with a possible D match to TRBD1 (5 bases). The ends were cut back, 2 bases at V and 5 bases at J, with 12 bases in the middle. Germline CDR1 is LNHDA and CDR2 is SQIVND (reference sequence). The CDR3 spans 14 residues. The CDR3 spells CASSIRGFGETQYF. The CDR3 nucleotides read TGTGCCAGTAGTATAAGGGGCTTCGGGGAGACCCAGTACTTC.

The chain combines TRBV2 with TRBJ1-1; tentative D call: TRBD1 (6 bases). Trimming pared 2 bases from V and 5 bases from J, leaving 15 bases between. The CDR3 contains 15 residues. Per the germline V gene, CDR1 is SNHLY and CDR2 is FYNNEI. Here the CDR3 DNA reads TGTGCCAGCAGTGAACAGGGTGGGGGCCGAACTGAAGCTTTCTTT. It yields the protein CASSEQGGGRTEAFF.

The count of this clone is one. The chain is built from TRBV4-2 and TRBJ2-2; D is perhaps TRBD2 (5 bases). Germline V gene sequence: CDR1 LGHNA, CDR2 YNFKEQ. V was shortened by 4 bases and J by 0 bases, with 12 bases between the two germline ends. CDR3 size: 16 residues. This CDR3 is CASSPLLDSNTGELFF. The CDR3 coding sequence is TGTGCCAGCAGCCCCCTACTAGATTCGAACACCGGGGAGCTGTTTTTT.

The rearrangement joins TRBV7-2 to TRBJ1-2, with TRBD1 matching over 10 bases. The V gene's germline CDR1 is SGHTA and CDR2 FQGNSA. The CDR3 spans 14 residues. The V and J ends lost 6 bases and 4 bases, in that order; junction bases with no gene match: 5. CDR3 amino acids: CASSPDRGAYGYTF. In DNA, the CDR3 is TGTGCCAGCAGTCCGGACAGGGGGGCCTATGGCTACACCTTC.

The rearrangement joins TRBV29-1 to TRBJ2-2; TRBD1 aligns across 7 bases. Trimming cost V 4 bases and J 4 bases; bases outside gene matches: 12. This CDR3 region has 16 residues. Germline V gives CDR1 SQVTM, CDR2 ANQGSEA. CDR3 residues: CSVVFHARQGTGELFF. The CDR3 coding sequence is TGCAGCGTTGTATTCCACGCGAGACAGGGCACCGGGGAGCTGTTTTTT.